This T cell receptor beta chain was sequenced in a study of cytomegalovirus exposure and HLA in healthy donors. Study-wide background: Earlier, 100 million to 120 million unique TCR beta sequences were recovered from about 200 million T cells by an analysis. Study-level results: With further analysis later on, most CMV-associated TCR beta chains appeared HLA-restricted.

Germline assignment: CDR1 MDHEN and CDR2 SYDVKM. The CDR3 is 14 amino acids. V trimming: 6 bases; J trimming: 2 bases; junction bases outside the gene matches: 7. Comments on this clone: Its antigen is currently unknown.

With 60 Vbeta and 13 Jbeta primers, the PCR was carried out. TCRdb keeps only in-frame clones here, not all; method: immunoSEQ multiplex PCR. The sample lists fewer than 200,000 clones; about four fifths were seen once. V and J are TRBV28 and TRBJ2-7; 7 bases match TRBD1. The origin of this receptor is a man aged 50 to 60 in good health and CMV-seropositive. The sequenced sample was PBMCs. The DNA of the CDR3 is TGTGCCAGCAGCAAGACAGGGCTTACCTACGAGCAGTACTTC. This encodes CASSKTGLTYEQYF.